This TCR beta chain originates from a study of T cells in Graves' hyperthyroidism and ophthalmopathy. The CDR3 consists of 14 residues. Trimming cost V 2 bases and J 2 bases, with 10 bases left between them. Germline lookup yields CDR1 SGHTA and CDR2 FQGNSA. Amplified regions were TCR beta CDR3 sequences from RNA transcripts. Carried out on the TCR CDR3, a first-round RT-PCR used the HTBI primer set. TCRdb recomputed calls from the multiplex PCR reads with MiXCR, one row per CDR3 protein. The sample has approximately 600,000 distinct CDR3 sequences, roughly 14% seen once. The sequenced sample consisted of blood. The chain has TRBV7-2 and TRBJ2-7; D is undetermined. This receptor was obtained from a woman in her 40s with Graves' ophthalmopathy. The CDR3 loop is CASSLFGSPYEQYF. CDR3 nucleotides: TGTGCCAGCAGCTTATTTGGAAGCCCCTACGAGCAGTACTTC.